This T cell receptor (beta chain) was recovered during a study of OX40 agonist ivuxolimab in advanced cancers. Context from the whole study: Ivuxolimab, which targeted the costimulatory receptor OX40 (CD134), was an agonistic, fully human IgG2 monoclonal antibody. Intravenous ivuxolimab was administered to patients every 2 weeks at six dose levels: 0.01, 0.1, 0.3, 1.5, 3 and 10 mg/kg. Among the roughly 50 dose-escalation patients, about 20 had hepatocellular carcinoma, about 15 melanoma, 9 renal cell carcinoma and 9 head and neck cancer. A male proportion of roughly 80% and a mean age of 60 years, ranging from 23 to 79, were recorded for the dose-escalation cohort. Patients were allowed to have had prior anti-PD-1, anti-PD-L1 or anti-CTLA-4 therapy, and around two fifths of the dose-escalation patients had been treated with checkpoint inhibitors. Partial responses were achieved by three dose-escalation patients, of whom one had hepatocellular carcinoma and two had cutaneous melanoma. The purpose of peripheral TCRbeta sequencing was to test whether ivuxolimab changed TCR sequence diversity and led to clonal T-cell expansion. The monotherapy dose-escalation portion (N = 52 patients) of the phase I ivuxolimab trial is reported in the paper. What the research found in general, with its limitations: At doses of 0.1 to 3.0 mg/kg, clonal expansion of both CD4+ and CD8+ blood T cells was observed from baseline to week 6. In the 0.1-3.0 mg/kg groups, partial responders were among the patients with the lowest normalized peripheral clonal expansion, particularly in CD8+ T cells. The antigen specificity of the clonally expanded peripheral T cells was not determined. Low levels of normalized T-cell clonal expansion were also seen in some nonresponding patients. After ivuxolimab, more expanded clones were found on average in CD8+ T cells than in CD4+ T cells.

For CDR1 and CDR2, the germline V gene lists MNHEY and SVGAGI. Reading from cysteine to phenylalanine, the CDR3 counts 14 amino acids. The DNA shown is the 42-base CDR3, in frame from base 1. Trimming leaves V shorter by 10 bases and J shorter by 2 bases, with the junction holding 8 bases beyond the gene matches. Patients with a history of autoimmune disease or receiving systemic immunosuppression were excluded from the trial. Peripheral blood for TCR sequencing was collected from all dose cohorts at baseline, on cycle 4 day 1, and on cycle 7 day 1. The samples were taken from a phase I, first-in-human, multicenter, open-label dose-escalation trial of ivuxolimab. The trial enrolled adults with locally advanced or metastatic head and neck squamous cell, hepatocellular, melanoma or renal cell carcinoma. Before TCR sequencing, CD4+ T cells and CD8+ T cells were sorted from peripheral blood as separate populations.

For sequencing of the TCRbeta CDR3 region, genomic DNA was extracted from the sorted cells. TCRbeta CDR3 regions were sequenced using the immunoSEQ Assay. Drawn from immuneACCESS, this table holds only the in-frame rearrangements with V and J called that TCRdb kept. Clones are partly lost; checked studies trace under half to an unresolved V gene and leave the rest unexplained. Recorded for this sample are 84,000 or so clones; roughly 90% of them occurred a single time. The biggest ten clones account for 0.25% to 0.35% of the sample. As for this clone: Its antigen target is currently unknown. The input lacks base qualities; no much larger clone sits a single base away.

This clonotype was obtained from an adult with an advanced solid tumor such as melanoma, head and neck, liver or kidney cancer. This chain joins TRBV6-5 to TRBJ2-3; TRBD1 aligns with 8 central bases. This specimen consisted of CD4+ or CD8+ T cells sorted from blood, obtained in a trial of the OX40 agonist ivuxolimab. The nucleotides read TGTGCCATCAGAAAGACAGGGGCCACAGATACGCAGTATTTT. It translates as CAIRKTGATDTQYF.